This entry features one T cell receptor beta chain sequence. Its antigen is not known. Repeated repertoire sampling spanned the course of chemoradiotherapy. This specimen belongs to a study of chemoradiotherapy in HPV16-positive cancers. In the study overall: Candidate HPV-specific T-cell clones and common TCR motifs came from functional assays in a couple of HPV16-positive patients.

Per the germline V gene, CDR1 is LGHNA and CDR2 is YNFKEQ. Trimming pared 1 base from V and 1 base from J, leaving 7 bases between. CDR3 length: 15 residues. TCRdb's table, derived via immunoSEQ multiplex PCR, lists solely in-frame clones and lacks some. The data contain approximately 12,000 clones, approximately 75% of them singletons. Study results and limitations: Functional assays defining HPV-specific T cells used only two HPV16-positive patients.

The chain links TRBV4-2 to TRBJ2-2, with TRBD1 as a possible D gene (5 bases). This clonotype originated in a human donor with HPV-associated anogenital cancer. The sample was acquired from a patient who underwent chemoradiotherapy. CDR3 DNA: TGTGCCAGCAGCCAAGTGACAGAGAACACCGGGGAGCTGTTTTTT. It translates to CASSQVTENTGELFF.